A single sample gave rise to the 18 T cell receptor beta chains below, sequenced in a study of blood T cell repertoires in COVID-19. Profiled with immunoSEQ multiplex PCR; TCRdb holds only in-frame clones, not every one. Of about 140,000 clones listed, over 70% are singletons. The sequencing sample was made of peripheral blood. The receptors derive from a man in his forties or fifties with active or convalescent COVID-19.

The V gene is TRBV12-3 or TRBV12-4, the J gene TRBJ2-3; D is unresolved. The CDR3 is made up of 11 amino acids. V was clipped by 10 bases and J by 6 bases, with 11 bases between them. Written as DNA, the CDR3 is TGTGCCACCCTCTCCAGGGATACGCAGTATTTT. Its protein product is CATLSRDTQYF.

This clone came up once. This chain uses TRBV5-1 with TRBJ2-7; TRBD1 aligns across 8 bases. In germline, CDR1 is SGHRS, CDR2 YFSETQ. The CDR3 has 14 amino acids. J lost 5 bases, V lost 4 bases, and 8 bases had no gene match. The CDR3: CASSPWTGKDEQYF. The CDR3 DNA reads TGCGCCAGCAGCCCCTGGACAGGGAAGGACGAGCAGTACTTC. Based on the CDR3 plus reference TRBV5-1 and TRBJ2-7, the full variable domain is KAGVTQTPRYLIKTRGQQVTLSCSPISGHRSVSWYQQTPGQGLQFLFEYFSETQRNKGNFPGRFSGRQFSNSRSEMNVSTLELGDSALYLCASSPWTGKDEQYFGPGTRLTVT.

This clone was seen only a few times. The chain combines TRBV11-2 with TRBJ2-7; D remains unclear. The germline gives CDR1 SGHAT, CDR2 FQNNGV. The CDR3 is made up of 12 amino acids. Between the trimmed V and J ends, which lost 4 bases and 5 bases, there was a span of 9 bases. For the CDR3, the DNA is TGTGCCAGCAGCTCACGGGTTGACGAGCAGTACTTC. It encodes CASSSRVDEQYF.

The chain links TRBV9 to TRBJ1-2, with 10 bases matching TRBD1. The CDR3 consists of 18 residues. CDR1 is SGDLS, CDR2 YYNGEE, per germline. The V gene end was trimmed by 0 bases and the J gene end by 4 bases; junction bases not matched to a gene: 12. The CDR3 DNA is TGTGCCAGCAGCGTAGGAGGTAGGGACAGGGGCGATTCCTATGGCTACACCTTC. Protein: CASSVGGRDRGDSYGYTF. Full variable domain (outside the CDR3, taken from reference TRBV9 and TRBJ1-2): DSGVTQTPKHLITATGQRVTLRCSPRSGDLSVYWYQQSLDQGLQFLIQYYNGEERAKGNILERFSAQQFPDLHSELNLSSLELGDSALYFCASSVGGRDRGDSYGYTFGSGTRLTVV.

This clone was seen a single time. The gene calls are TRBV27 and TRBJ1-6, with TRBD1 as a possible D gene (5 bases). V lost 3 bases and J lost 7, with 10 bases in between. CDR1 MNHEY and CDR2 SMNVEV come from the germline V gene (reference sequence). The CDR3 is 14 residues long. The chain's CDR3 is CASSFSGWNSPLHF. Here the CDR3 DNA reads TGTGCCAGCAGTTTTTCAGGGTGGAATTCACCCCTCCACTTT.

The chain combines TRBV7-8 with TRBJ2-7, with D possibly matching TRBD2 (6 bases). The V and J ends lost 3 bases and 0 bases respectively, with 15 bases between them. The CDR3 length is 16 residues. Germline CDR1 is SGHVS and CDR2 is FQNEAQ. The CDR3, as DNA: TGTGCCAGCAGCTTGGATCGGGGGTTTTTCTCCTACGAGCAGTACTTC. Its translation is CASSLDRGFFSYEQYF.

V is TRBV28 and J is TRBJ1-5; the D gene is possibly TRBD1 (6 bases). Trimming shortened V by 2 bases and J by 7 bases, and 21 bases separated the two germline ends. The CDR3 consists of 17 residues. Looked up from germline, CDR1 is MDHEN and CDR2 is SYDVKM. The CDR3 region has the DNA TGTGCCAGCAGTTTAGGCGGACAGCCACCGATGGAACAGCCCCAGCATTTT. It specifies CASSLGGQPPMEQPQHF.

In this sample, this clone turned up once. This CDR3 is CASSLSILGQGPARELFF. CDR3 DNA: TGTGCCAGCAGTTTATCGATATTGGGACAGGGGCCAGCCAGGGAGCTGTTTTTT. V and J are TRBV27 and TRBJ2-2, with 10 positions matching TRBD1. Unmatched junction bases numbered 13, after V lost 0 bases and J lost 9 bases. Germline V CDR1 and CDR2: MNHEY, SMNVEV (reference sequence). This CDR3 contains 18 residues.

The chain employs TRBV21-1 and TRBJ2-1; TRBD2, the table's D call, was not compared with the DNA. TRBV21-1 is a pseudogene. CDR3 size: 19 residues. The CDR3 DNA follows: TGTGCCAGCAGCAAATTGGGGACTAGCGGGAGTCCCTCCTACAATGAGCAGTTCTTC. As protein: CASSKLGTSGSPSYNEQFF.

This chain joins TRBV6-5 and TRBJ1-3; a possible D gene is TRBD1 (5 bases). The V gene lost 6 bases and the J gene lost 0 bases, with 12 bases spanning the gap. Germline-derived CDR1 and CDR2 are MNHEY and SVGAGI. CDR3 length: 15 residues. The CDR3 here is CASRSGADSGNTIYF. The CDR3 bases are TGTGCCAGCAGGTCTGGGGCGGACTCTGGAAACACCATATATTTT.

The chain is built from TRBV7-3 and TRBJ2-2; 9 bases are a match to TRBD2. Germline V gene sequence: CDR1 SGHTA, CDR2 FQGTGA. CDR3 length equals 17 residues. J gave up 7 bases and V 5 bases, and 14 bases lay outside the gene matches. CDR3 residues: CASSPDWAGGPGGELFF. DNA of the CDR3: TGTGCCAGCAGCCCGGATTGGGCGGGAGGGCCTGGCGGGGAGCTGTTTTTT.

V gene TRBV5-4 combines with J gene TRBJ2-1; TRBD2 might be the D (6 bases). The V gene lost 4 bases and the J gene lost 10 bases, with 18 bases spanning the gap. Germline V gene lookup returns CDR1 SGHNT and CDR2 YYREEE (reference sequence). The CDR3 extends over 14 amino acids. CDR3 DNA: TGTGCCAGCAGCATCGGAGGGTGGCTGGGGGAGCAGTTCTTC. It is translated as CASSIGGWLGEQFF.

In this sample, this clone turned up once. The chain joins TRBV7-6 to TRBJ1-4; TRBD1 might be the D (5 bases). CDR1 and CDR2 from the germline V gene are SGHVS and FNYEAQ. Trimming took off 3 bases at V and 8 bases at J, with 10 bases between the two ends. This CDR3 comprises 13 residues. This CDR3 is CASSLMGGEKLFF. The CDR3 DNA is TGTGCCAGCAGCTTGATGGGGGGGGAAAAACTGTTTTTT.

V usage is TRBV29-1 and J usage is TRBJ2-2; 7 positions match TRBD2. The germline gives CDR1 SQVTM, CDR2 ANQGSEA. The J segment lost 7 bases and the V segment lost 7 bases, leaving 9 bases of the junction unmatched. The CDR3 runs to 13 residues. CDR3 loop: CSASPGGGGELFF. Written as DNA, the CDR3 is TGCAGCGCCAGCCCGGGGGGAGGCGGGGAGCTGTTTTTT.

The chain is built from TRBV28 and TRBJ1-5; D possibly corresponds to TRBD1 (5 bases). Looked up from germline, CDR1 is MDHEN and CDR2 is SYDVKM. This CDR3 has 14 residues. V gave up 3 bases and J gave up 5 bases, with 11 bases separating them. Written as DNA, the CDR3 is TGTGCCAGCAGTTTGCCCCAGGGTGATCAGCCCCAGCATTTT. Translated: CASSLPQGDQPQHF.

This clone was recorded only once. The gene calls are TRBV14 and TRBJ2-7; 8 bases are shared with TRBD1. After removal of 3 bases from V and 5 bases from J, the junction contained 6 bases not matched to a gene. Germline CDR1 and CDR2: SGHDN and FVKESK. The CDR3 has 14 amino acids. The CDR3 coding sequence is TGTGCCAGCAGCCATTGGACAGGGTTCAACGAGCAGTACTTC. Protein sequence: CASSHWTGFNEQYF.

The chain joins TRBV7-6 to TRBJ2-2; 12 bases agree with TRBD2. This CDR3 region has 15 residues. The trim removed 5 bases at V and 7 bases at J, leaving 5 bases unmatched. The V gene's germline CDR1 is SGHVS and CDR2 FNYEAQ. CDR3 protein: CASSRGLAGNGELFF. The CDR3 region has the DNA TGTGCCAGCAGCCGGGGACTAGCGGGTAACGGGGAGCTGTTTTTT.

V is TRBV27 and J is TRBJ2-3; TRBD2 aligns across 14 bases. The germline V gene has CDR1 MNHEY and CDR2 SMNVEV (reference sequence). The CDR3 spans 17 residues. The junction had 11 bases not matched to a gene; V was cut back by 4 bases and J by 8 bases. CDR3 sequence reads: CASSSKTSGRGRGTQYF. CDR3 sequence (DNA): TGTGCCAGCAGTTCAAAGACTAGCGGGAGGGGTAGGGGTACGCAGTATTTT.